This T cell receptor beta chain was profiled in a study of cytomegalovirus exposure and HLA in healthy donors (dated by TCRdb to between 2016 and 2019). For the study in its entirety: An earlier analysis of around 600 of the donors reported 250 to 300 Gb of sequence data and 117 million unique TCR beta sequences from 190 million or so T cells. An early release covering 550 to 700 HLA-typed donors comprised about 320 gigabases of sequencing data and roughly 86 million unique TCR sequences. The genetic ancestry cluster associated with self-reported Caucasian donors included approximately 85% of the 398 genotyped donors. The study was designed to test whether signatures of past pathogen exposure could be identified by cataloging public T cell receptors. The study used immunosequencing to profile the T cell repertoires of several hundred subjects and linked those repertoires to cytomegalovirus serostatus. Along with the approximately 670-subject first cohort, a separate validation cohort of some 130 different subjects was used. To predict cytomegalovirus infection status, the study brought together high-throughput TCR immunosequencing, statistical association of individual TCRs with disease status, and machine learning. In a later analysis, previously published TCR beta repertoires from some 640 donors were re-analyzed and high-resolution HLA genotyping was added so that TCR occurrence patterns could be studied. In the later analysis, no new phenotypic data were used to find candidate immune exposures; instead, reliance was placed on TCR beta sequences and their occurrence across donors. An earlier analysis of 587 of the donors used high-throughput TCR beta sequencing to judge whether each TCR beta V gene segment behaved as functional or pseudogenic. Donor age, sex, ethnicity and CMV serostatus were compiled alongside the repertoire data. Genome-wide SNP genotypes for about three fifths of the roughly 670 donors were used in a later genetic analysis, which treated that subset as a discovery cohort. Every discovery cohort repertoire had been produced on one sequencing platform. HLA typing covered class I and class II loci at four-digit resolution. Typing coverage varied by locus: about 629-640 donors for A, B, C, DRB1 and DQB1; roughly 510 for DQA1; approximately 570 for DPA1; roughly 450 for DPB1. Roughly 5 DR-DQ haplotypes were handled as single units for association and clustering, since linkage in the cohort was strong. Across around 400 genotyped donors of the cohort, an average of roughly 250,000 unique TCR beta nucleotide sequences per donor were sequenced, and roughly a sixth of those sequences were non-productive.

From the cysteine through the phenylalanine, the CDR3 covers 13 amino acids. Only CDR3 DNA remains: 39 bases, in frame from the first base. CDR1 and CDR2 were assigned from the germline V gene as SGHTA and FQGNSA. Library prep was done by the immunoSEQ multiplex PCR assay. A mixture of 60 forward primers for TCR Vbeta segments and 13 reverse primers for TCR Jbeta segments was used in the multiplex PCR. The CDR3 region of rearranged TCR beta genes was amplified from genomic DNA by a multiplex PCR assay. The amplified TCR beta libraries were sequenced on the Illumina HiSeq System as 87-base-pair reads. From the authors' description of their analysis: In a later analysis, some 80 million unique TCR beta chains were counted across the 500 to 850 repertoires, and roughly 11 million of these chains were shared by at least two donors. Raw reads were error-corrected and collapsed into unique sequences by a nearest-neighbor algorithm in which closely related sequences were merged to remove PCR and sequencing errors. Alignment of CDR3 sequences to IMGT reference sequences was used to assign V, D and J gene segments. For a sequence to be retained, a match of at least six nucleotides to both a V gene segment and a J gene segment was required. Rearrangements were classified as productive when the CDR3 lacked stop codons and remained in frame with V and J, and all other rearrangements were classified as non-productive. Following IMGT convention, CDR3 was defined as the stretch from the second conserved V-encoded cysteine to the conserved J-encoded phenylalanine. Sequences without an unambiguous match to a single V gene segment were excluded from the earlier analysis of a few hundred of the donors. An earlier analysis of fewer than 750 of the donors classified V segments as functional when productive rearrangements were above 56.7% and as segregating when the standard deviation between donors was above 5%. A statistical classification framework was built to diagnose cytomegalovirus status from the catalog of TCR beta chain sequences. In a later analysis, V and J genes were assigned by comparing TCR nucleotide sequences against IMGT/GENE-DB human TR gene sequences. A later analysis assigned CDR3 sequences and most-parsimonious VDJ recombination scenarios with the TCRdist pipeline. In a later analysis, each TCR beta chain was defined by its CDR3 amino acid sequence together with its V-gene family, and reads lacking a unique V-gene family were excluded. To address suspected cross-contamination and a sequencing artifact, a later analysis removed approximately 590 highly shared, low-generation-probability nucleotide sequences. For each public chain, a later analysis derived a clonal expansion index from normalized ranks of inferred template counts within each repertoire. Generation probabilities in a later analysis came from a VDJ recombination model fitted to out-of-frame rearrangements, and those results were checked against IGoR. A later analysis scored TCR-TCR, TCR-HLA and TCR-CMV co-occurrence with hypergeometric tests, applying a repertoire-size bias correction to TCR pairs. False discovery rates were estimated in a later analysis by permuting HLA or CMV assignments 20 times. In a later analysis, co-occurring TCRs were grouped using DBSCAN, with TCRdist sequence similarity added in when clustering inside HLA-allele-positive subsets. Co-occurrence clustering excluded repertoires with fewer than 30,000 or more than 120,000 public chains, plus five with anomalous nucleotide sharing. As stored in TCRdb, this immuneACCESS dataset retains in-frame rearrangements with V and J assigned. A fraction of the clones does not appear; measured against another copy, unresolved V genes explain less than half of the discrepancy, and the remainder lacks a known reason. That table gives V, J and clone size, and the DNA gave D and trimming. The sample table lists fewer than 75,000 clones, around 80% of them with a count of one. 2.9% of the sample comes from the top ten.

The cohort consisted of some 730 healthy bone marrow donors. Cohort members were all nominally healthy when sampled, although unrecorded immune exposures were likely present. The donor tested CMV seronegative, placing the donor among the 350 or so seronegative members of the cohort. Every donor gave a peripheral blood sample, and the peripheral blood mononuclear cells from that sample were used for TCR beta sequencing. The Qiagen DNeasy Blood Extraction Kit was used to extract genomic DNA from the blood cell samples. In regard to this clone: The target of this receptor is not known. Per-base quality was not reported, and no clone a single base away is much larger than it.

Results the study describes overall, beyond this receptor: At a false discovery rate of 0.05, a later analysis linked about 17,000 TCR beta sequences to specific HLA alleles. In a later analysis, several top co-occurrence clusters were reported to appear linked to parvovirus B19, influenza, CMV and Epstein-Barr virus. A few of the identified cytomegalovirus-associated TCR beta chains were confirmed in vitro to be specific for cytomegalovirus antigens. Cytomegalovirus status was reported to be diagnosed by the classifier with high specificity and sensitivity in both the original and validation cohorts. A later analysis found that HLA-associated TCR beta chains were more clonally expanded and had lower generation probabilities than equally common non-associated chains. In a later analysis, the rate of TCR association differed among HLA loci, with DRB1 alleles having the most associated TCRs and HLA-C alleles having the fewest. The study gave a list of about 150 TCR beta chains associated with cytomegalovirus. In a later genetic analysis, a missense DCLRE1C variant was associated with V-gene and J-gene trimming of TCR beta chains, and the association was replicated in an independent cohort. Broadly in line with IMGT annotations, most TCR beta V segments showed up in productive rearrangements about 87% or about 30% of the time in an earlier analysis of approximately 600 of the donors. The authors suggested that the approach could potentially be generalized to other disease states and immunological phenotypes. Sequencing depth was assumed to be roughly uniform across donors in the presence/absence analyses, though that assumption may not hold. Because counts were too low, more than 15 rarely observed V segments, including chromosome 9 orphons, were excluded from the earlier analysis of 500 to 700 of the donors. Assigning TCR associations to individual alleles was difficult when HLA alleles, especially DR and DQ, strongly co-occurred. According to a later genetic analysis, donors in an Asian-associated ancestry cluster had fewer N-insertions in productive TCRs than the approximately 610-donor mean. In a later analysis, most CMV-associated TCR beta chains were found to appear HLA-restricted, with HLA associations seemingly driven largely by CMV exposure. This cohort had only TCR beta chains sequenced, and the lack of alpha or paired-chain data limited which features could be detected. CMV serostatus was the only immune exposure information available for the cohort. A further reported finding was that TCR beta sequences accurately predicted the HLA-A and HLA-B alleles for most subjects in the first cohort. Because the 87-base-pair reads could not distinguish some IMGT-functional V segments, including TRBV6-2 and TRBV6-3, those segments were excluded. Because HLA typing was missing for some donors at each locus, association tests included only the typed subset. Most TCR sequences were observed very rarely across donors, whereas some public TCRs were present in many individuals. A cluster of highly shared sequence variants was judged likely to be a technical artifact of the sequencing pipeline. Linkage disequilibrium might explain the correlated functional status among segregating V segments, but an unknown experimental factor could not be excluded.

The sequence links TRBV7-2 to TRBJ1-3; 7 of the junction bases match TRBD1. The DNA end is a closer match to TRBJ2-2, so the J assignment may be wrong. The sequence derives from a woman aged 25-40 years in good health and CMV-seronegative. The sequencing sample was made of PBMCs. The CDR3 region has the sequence CASSPGGTGELFF. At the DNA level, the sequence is TGTGCCAGCAGCCCAGGGGGCACCGGGGAGCTGTTTTTT.